These T cell receptor beta chains were read from a single sample in a study of tumor and adjacent non-tumor tissue in lung cancer. TCRdb used MiXCR to reprocess the multiplex PCR reads, holding one entry per CDR3 protein. The sample carries 200,000 to 250,000 distinct CDR3 sequences, about 71% recorded once. The sample was lung tumor tissue. These receptors all stem from a man between 60 and 70 years old with non-small cell lung cancer. CDR3s include the opening cysteine and the closing phenylalanine or tryptophan. A D gene is named only where the DNA matches it firmly. Clone size is shown for a subset of rows, as once, few, many or a class of expanded clone.

CDR3nt: TGTGCCAGCAGTGACTCTGGGACTAGCGGGTCCTACGAGCAGTACTTC; CDR3aa: CASSDSGTSGSYEQYF; j_gene: TRBJ2-7; v_gene: TRBV6-4; abundance: -; d_gene: TRBD2
CDR3nt: TGTGCCACCTCAGCCCAGGCGACCCCCTACGAGCGGTACTTC; CDR3aa: CATSAQATPYERYF; j_gene: TRBJ2-7; v_gene: TRBV6-1; abundance: -; d_gene: -
CDR3nt: TGTACCAGCAGAACCGGGGGTATCTCGTACGAGCAGTACTTC; CDR3aa: CTSRTGGISYEQYF; j_gene: TRBJ2-7; v_gene: TRBV6-5; abundance: once; d_gene: -
CDR3nt: TGTGCCAGCAGCCAAGTATATCCGACTAGCGGGAGCTACGAGCAGTACTTC; CDR3aa: CASSQVYPTSGSYEQYF; j_gene: TRBJ2-7; v_gene: TRBV4-2; abundance: many; d_gene: TRBD2
CDR3nt: TGCAGTGCTAGCGGACTAGCGGGGAGGGTTACGCAGTATTTT; CDR3aa: CSASGLAGRVTQYF; j_gene: TRBJ2-3; v_gene: TRBV20-1; abundance: -; d_gene: TRBD2
CDR3nt: TGCAGTGCTAGACATTTGGGACTCTCGTCCTCCTACGAAGAGTACTTC; CDR3aa: CSARHLGLSSSYEEYF; j_gene: TRBJ2-7; v_gene: TRBV20-1; abundance: -; d_gene: -
CDR3nt: TGTGCCAGCAGCTTAAAATCAACTAATGAAAAACTGTTTTTT; CDR3aa: CASSLKSTNEKLFF; j_gene: TRBJ1-4; v_gene: TRBV7-9; abundance: few; d_gene: -
CDR3nt: TGCAGTGCTAGAGGACAGGGAAGGGAGACCCAGTACTTC; CDR3aa: CSARGQGRETQYF; j_gene: TRBJ2-5; v_gene: TRBV20-1; abundance: -; d_gene: TRBD1
CDR3nt: TGTGCCAGCAGCTACAGGGCGCGACGTGGTTGGGAGACGCAATACTTC; CDR3aa: CASSYRARRGWETQYF; j_gene: TRBJ2-5; v_gene: TRBV11-3; abundance: -; d_gene: -
CDR3nt: TGTGCCAGCAGCTTAACCGGGGGGCTGACAGATACGCAGTATTTT; CDR3aa: CASSLTGGLTDTQYF; j_gene: TRBJ2-3; v_gene: TRBV11-2; abundance: medium-sized; d_gene: -
CDR3nt: TGTGCCAGCAGTACCACAGGGGGCCCCAAAAACATTCAGTACTTC; CDR3aa: CASSTTGGPKNIQYF; j_gene: TRBJ2-4; v_gene: TRBV6-5; abundance: -; d_gene: TRBD1
CDR3nt: TGTGCCAGCAGTTTGGGGGAGGTGCAGTTCTTC; CDR3aa: CASSLGEVQFF; j_gene: TRBJ2-1; v_gene: TRBV28; abundance: many; d_gene: -
CDR3nt: TGCGCCAGCAGTCAAGATAGAGCAGTCACCACAGATACGCAGTATTTT; CDR3aa: CASSQDRAVTTDTQYF; j_gene: TRBJ2-3; v_gene: TRBV4-3; abundance: -; d_gene: -
CDR3nt: TGTGCCAGCAGTACCGGGACAGTGGGGGTTAAAGCTTTCTTT; CDR3aa: CASSTGTVGVKAFF; j_gene: TRBJ1-1; v_gene: TRBV12-3/TRBV12-4; abundance: -; d_gene: TRBD1
CDR3nt: TGTGCCACCAGCTTGGAAGGGACAGTCTCCTACGAGCAGTACTTC; CDR3aa: CATSLEGTVSYEQYF; j_gene: TRBJ2-7; v_gene: TRBV11-2; abundance: -; d_gene: TRBD1
CDR3nt: TGTGCCAGCAGCTCCGACAGGGGAGGTGGCTACACCTTC; CDR3aa: CASSSDRGGGYTF; j_gene: TRBJ1-2; v_gene: TRBV12-3/TRBV12-4; abundance: many; d_gene: TRBD1
CDR3nt: TGTGCCCGCAGGCGGCTTGGGGAGCTGTTTTTT; CDR3aa: CARRRLGELFF; j_gene: TRBJ2-2; v_gene: TRBV6-2/TRBV6-3; abundance: -; d_gene: -
CDR3nt: TGTGCCAGCAGCTTAGGGGGGGACTTGAATGTGCAGTTTTTC; CDR3aa: CASSLGGDLNVQFF; j_gene: TRBJ2-1; v_gene: TRBV11-3; abundance: once; d_gene: -
CDR3nt: TGTGCCAGCAGGATAGCGGGGAGGCCGTCGAATGAGCAGTTCTTC; CDR3aa: CASRIAGRPSNEQFF; j_gene: TRBJ2-1; v_gene: TRBV12-3/TRBV12-4; abundance: -; d_gene: TRBD2
CDR3nt: TGCGCCAGCAGTGACCTCATAGGGGGAGGGACCCAGTACTTC; CDR3aa: CASSDLIGGGTQYF; j_gene: TRBJ2-5; v_gene: TRBV6-1; abundance: -; d_gene: -
CDR3nt: TGCAGTGCTAGATGGGGGACTGGGACTGAAGCTTTCTTT; CDR3aa: CSARWGTGTEAFF; j_gene: TRBJ1-1; v_gene: TRBV20-1; abundance: -; d_gene: -
CDR3nt: TGTGCCAGCGTGGACCGGACCCTTTATGGCTACACCTTC; CDR3aa: CASVDRTLYGYTF; j_gene: TRBJ1-2; v_gene: TRBV11-2; abundance: -; d_gene: -
CDR3nt: TGTGCCAGCGCAACAGGGCCTAGCTATGGCTACACCTTC; CDR3aa: CASATGPSYGYTF; j_gene: TRBJ1-2; v_gene: TRBV5-4; abundance: -; d_gene: -
CDR3nt: TGTGCCTTGAGTCTAGCGCTTAGCACAGATACGCAGTATTTT; CDR3aa: CALSLALSTDTQYF; j_gene: TRBJ2-3; v_gene: TRBV30; abundance: -; d_gene: -
CDR3nt: TGTACCAGCAGTTACCGTGGACTAGCGGGAGATACGCAGTATTTT; CDR3aa: CTSSYRGLAGDTQYF; j_gene: TRBJ2-3; v_gene: TRBV6-2/TRBV6-3; abundance: -; d_gene: TRBD2
CDR3nt: TGTGCCACCAGTGACGGTTGGGAGAGCTACGAGCAGTACTTC; CDR3aa: CATSDGWESYEQYF; j_gene: TRBJ2-7; v_gene: TRBV24-1; abundance: -; d_gene: -
CDR3nt: TGTGCCAGCAGCTTAGATGGGGACAGGGTGAACACTGAAGTGTTCTTT; CDR3aa: CASSLDGDRVNTEVFF; j_gene: TRBJ1-1; v_gene: TRBV11-3; abundance: -; d_gene: TRBD1